This T cell receptor beta chain came from a study of T cells after yellow fever vaccination. 5'RACE template switching generated TCR cDNA, adding a universal primer site and UMIs. One entry per CDR3 protein, called by TCRdb with MiXCR from the 5' RACE reads. Here the sample spans 510,000 or so distinct CDR3 sequences, about a fifth being singletons. Germline V lookup: CDR1 DFQATT, CDR2 SNEGSKA (reference sequence). The CDR3 has 14 amino acids. Germline trimming cut 6 bases from V and 5 bases from J; bases unmatched to any gene: 6. This clonotype showed up just a few times. No antigen is known for it. Study conclusions and caveats: Researchers report a weaker secondary response that nonetheless peaked faster, day 5 versus 15.

This chain joins TRBV20-1 and TRBJ2-5; 13 bases line up with TRBD2. This sequence originates from a man aged 25 to 45 who received the YFV17D yellow fever vaccine. Material: PBMCs, obtained 15 days after the yellow fever booster vaccination. CDR3 nucleotides: TGCAGTGCAACGGGACTAGCGGGAACGGAGACCCAGTACTTC. It specifies CSATGLAGTETQYF.